The 30 T cell receptor beta chains listed next were all sequenced from one sample in a study of metastatic and nonmetastatic thyroid tumors. Using MiXCR, TCRdb reanalyzed the PCR reads. Of about 24,000 clones listed, roughly 21% are singletons. All patients reached thyroid surgery having received no treatment beforehand. The sequenced material came from blood. These receptors all stem from a male donor with papillary thyroid cancer or a benign thyroid nodule (not recorded which). Some clones in this sample may be carry-over from other donors' samples.

This clone was seen ten or more times. The CDR3 nucleotides read TGCAGTGCTAGTAGTAACGAGCAGTACTTC. Encoded protein: CSASSNEQYF. The J gene is TRBJ2-7, the V gene TRBV20-1, with D unresolved. The germline CDR1 and CDR2 sequences are DFQATT and SNEGSKA (reference sequence). V was shortened by 3 bases and J by 5 bases, with 5 bases between the two germline ends. CDR3 length: 10 residues.

CDR3 nucleotide sequence: TGTGCCAGTAGTTCCTTCCCTGGGACAGGTGACTCCTACGAGCAGTACTTC. It is translated as CASSSFPGTGDSYEQYF. The gene calls are TRBV19 and TRBJ2-7, with 8 bases identical to TRBD1. In germline, CDR1 is LNHDA, CDR2 SQIVND (reference sequence). Trimming cost V 5 bases and J 0 bases; bases outside gene matches: 12. The CDR3 covers 17 residues.

This clone occurred many times. This chain connects TRBV6-1 to TRBJ2-1, with TRBD1 as a possible D gene (5 bases). Deletions cut 6 bases from V and 2 bases from J, with 14 bases between. Germline V lookup: CDR1 MNHNS, CDR2 SASEGT. The CDR3 has 15 amino acids. CDR3 amino acids: CASSRSEGAYNEQFF. The CDR3 DNA reads TGTGCCAGCAGCCGGAGTGAAGGGGCCTACAATGAGCAGTTCTTC.

This clone was found many times. V gene TRBV20-1 combines with J gene TRBJ2-1, with 9 positions matching TRBD2. CDR1 and CDR2 (germline): DFQATT, SNEGSKA (reference sequence). The CDR3 is 15 residues long. J was trimmed by 7 bases and V by 6 bases; bases with no gene match: 13. CDR3 nucleotides: TGCAGTGCAAGCACTCTAGCGGGAATAAGGAATGAGCAGTTCTTC. Translation: CSASTLAGIRNEQFF.

Comments on this clone: The final CDR3 position lacks the conserved phenylalanine or tryptophan, pointing to a likely read error. The J gene is TRBJ2-7, the V gene TRBV5-6; the D is unclear. Trimming stripped 5 bases from V and 2 bases from J, with 14 bases between. In germline, CDR1 is SGHDT, CDR2 YYEEEE. The CDR3 covers 14 residues. The CDR3 region is CASSEVSSPYEQYL. The CDR3 coding sequence is TGTGCCAGCAGTGAAGTGTCGTCTCCCTACGAGCAGTACCTC.

The table lists this clone with many counts. The CDR3 loop is CASSFRGGNYGYTF. The CDR3 DNA sequence: TGTGCCAGCAGCTTTCGAGGGGGAAACTATGGCTACACCTTC. V gene TRBV5-4 combines with J gene TRBJ1-2; D may be TRBD1 (6 bases). The CDR3 is made up of 14 amino acids. The germline V and J ends were trimmed by 2 bases and 2 bases, with 10 bases remaining between them. The germline V gene encodes CDR1 SGHNT and CDR2 YYREEE (reference sequence).

This clone was seen more than once but under ten times. This chain joins TRBV11-2 and TRBJ2-1; D may be TRBD1 (6 bases). V lost 2 bases and J 8 bases, leaving 10 bases between the germline ends. Germline CDR1 reads SGHAT; CDR2 reads FQNNGV. This CDR3 is built from 13 residues. DNA of the CDR3: TGTGCCAGCAGCTTATGCAGGGGTGATGAGCAGTTCTTC. Its translation: CASSLCRGDEQFF.

The rearrangement links TRBV30 to TRBJ1-6, with 7 bases identical to TRBD1. V lost 4 bases and J lost 7; bases outside the gene matches: 7. Looked up from germline, CDR1 is GTSNPN and CDR2 is SVGIG (reference sequence). This CDR3 comprises 14 residues. The CDR3 DNA follows: TGTGCCTGGACCCTGGGACAGCAGAATTCACCCCTCCACTTT. It is translated as CAWTLGQQNSPLHF.

The chain joins TRBV9 to TRBJ2-3; weak D call: TRBD2 (5 bases). The CDR3 contains 15 residues. Germline V gene data show CDR1 as SGDLS and CDR2 as YYNGEE. The V and J ends lost 2 bases and 2 bases respectively, with 12 bases between them. The CDR3 here is CASSVYRGFTDTQYF. The CDR3, as DNA: TGTGCCAGCAGCGTCTATCGGGGATTCACAGATACGCAGTATTTT.

This clone was seen many times. The chain combines TRBV20-1 with TRBJ2-7; TRBD2 matches 11 bases. The CDR3 is 15 residues long. V lost 3 bases and J lost 6; bases outside the gene matches: 10. Germline V gives CDR1 DFQATT, CDR2 SNEGSKA (reference sequence). CDR3 amino acids: CSASGLAGGVIEQYF. CDR3 nucleotides: TGCAGTGCTAGCGGGCTAGCGGGAGGAGTGATCGAGCAGTACTTC.

The rearrangement joins TRBV6-5 to TRBJ2-3; 13 bases match TRBD2. The CDR3 is 18 amino acids. V shed 6 bases and J 2 bases; nucleotides not matched to a gene: 11. Germline V gives CDR1 MNHEY, CDR2 SVGAGI. The CDR3 loop is CASRGGLAGWPHTDTQYF. The CDR3 nucleotides are TGTGCCAGCAGAGGGGGACTAGCGGGATGGCCACACACAGATACGCAGTATTTT.

This clone appeared many times. The V gene is TRBV20-1, the J gene TRBJ2-7; 12 bases map to TRBD2. The CDR3 covers 16 residues. Trimming cost V 0 bases and J 3 bases; bases outside gene matches: 6. Germline V lookup: CDR1 DFQATT, CDR2 SNEGSKA (reference sequence). CDR3 nucleotides: TGCAGTGCTAGAGATGAAGGGACTAGCGGGTTCTACGAGCAGTACTTC. It translates to CSARDEGTSGFYEQYF.

This clone was recorded at least ten times. Sequence at one end of the junction differs from germline and may be a read error. J is TRBJ1-2 and V is TRBV5-6, with D hard to call. Per the germline V gene, CDR1 is SGHDT and CDR2 is YYEEEE. This CDR3 has 14 amino acids. CDR3 sequence (DNA): TGTGCCAGCAGTTTGGGTGGGCCTGAGGGTGGCTACACCTTC. The encoded protein is CASSLGGPEGGYTF.

There are many counts of this clone. This chain joins TRBV11-1 and TRBJ2-3, with D unresolved. Looked up from germline, CDR1 is SGHAT and CDR2 is FQDESV (reference sequence). There are 15 residues in the CDR3. Trimming stripped 5 bases from V and 2 bases from J, with 14 bases between. CDR3 bases: TGTGCCAGCAGCCTTACCCCTTCCCCCACAGATACGCAGTATTTT. It translates to CASSLTPSPTDTQYF.

This clone was counted a few times. The V call is TRBV12-5, the J call TRBJ1-5; 8 bases are shared with TRBD1. V gave up 4 bases and J gave up 10 bases; unmatched junction bases: 15. This CDR3 is built from 16 residues. CDR1 is LGHNT and CDR2 is FRNRAP in the germline V gene. CDR3 DNA sequence: TGTGCTAGTGGTTCCACCGTGACAGGGGCTCGTCATCCCCAGCATTTT. Translation gives CASGSTVTGARHPQHF.

This clone was detected only once. CDR3 in DNA: TGTGCCTGGACCAGGGTCTATGGCTACACCTTC. Residues: CAWTRVYGYTF. J is TRBJ1-2 and V is TRBV30, with D perhaps matching TRBD1 (5 bases). The CDR3 contains 11 residues. Germline CDR1 GTSNPN, CDR2 SVGIG (reference sequence). V was clipped by 4 bases and J by 4 bases, with 7 bases between them. The full variable domain, completed using reference TRBV30 and TRBJ1-2, is SQTIHQWPATLVQPVGSPLSLECTVEGTSNPNLYWYRQAAGRGLQLLFYSVGIGQISSEVPQNLSASRPQDRQFILSSKKLLLSDSGFYLCAWTRVYGYTFGSGTRLTVV.

This clone rates as medium-sized. The chain joins TRBV6-2 or TRBV6-3 to TRBJ1-1; no clear D. The CDR3 is 12 residues long. CDR1 is MNHEY and CDR2 is SVGEGT in the germline V gene. V lost 0 bases to trimming and J lost 2 bases, with 1 base between them. The chain's CDR3 is CASSYSNTEAFF. The DNA of the CDR3 is TGTGCCAGCAGTTACTCAAACACTGAAGCTTTCTTT.

This clone was seen only once. The chain employs TRBV11-2 and TRBJ2-3, with TRBD2 as a possible D gene (7 bases). The CDR3 extends over 16 amino acids. CDR1 SGHAT and CDR2 FQNNGV come from the germline V gene. V was trimmed by 2 bases and J by 0 bases, leaving 12 bases between them. In DNA, the CDR3 is TGTGCCAGCAGCTTAATCCGGGGGGCTAGCACAGATACGCAGTATTTT. As protein: CASSLIRGASTDTQYF.

This clone was counted ten times or more. This sequence joins TRBV7-2 and TRBJ2-7; 8 bases are shared with TRBD1. Germline V gene lookup returns CDR1 SGHTA and CDR2 FQGNSA. This CDR3 is built from 14 residues. V shed 5 bases, J shed 5 bases, and the junction held 8 bases outside the gene matches. CDR3: CASSLLDRVNEQYF. CDR3 bases: TGTGCCAGCAGCCTTCTGGACAGGGTAAACGAGCAGTACTTC.

CDR3 sequence: CASSQLDRGGGYTF. The CDR3 DNA follows: TGCGCCAGCAGCCAACTGGACAGGGGAGGTGGCTACACCTTC. The chain carries TRBV4-1 and TRBJ1-2, with TRBD1 matching over 9 bases. Germline CDR1 is MGHRA and CDR2 is YSYEKL. This CDR3 comprises 14 residues. V was pared by 2 bases and J by 7 bases, with 5 bases of the junction left unmatched.

This clone has more than one count but fewer than ten. The chain has TRBV6-4 and TRBJ1-3; TRBD1 agrees at 7 bases. CDR1 MRHNA and CDR2 SNTAGT come from the germline V gene. CDR3 size: 14 residues. J gave up 4 bases and V 5 bases, and 5 bases lay outside the gene matches. The CDR3 nucleotides are TGTGCCAGCAGTTACGGGGGACAGGGAAACACCATATATTTT. It codes for CASSYGGQGNTIYF.

The CDR3 is CASRPRVSNTDTQYF. In DNA, the CDR3 is TGTGCCAGCAGACCACGTGTGTCGAACACAGATACGCAGTATTTT. The chain employs TRBV11-2 and TRBJ2-3; D is ambiguous. V lost 6 bases to trimming and J lost 2 bases, with 15 bases between them. The CDR3 is 15 amino acids. The V gene's germline CDR1 is SGHAT and CDR2 FQNNGV. Together with reference TRBV11-2 and TRBJ2-3, the CDR3 gives the full variable domain: EAGVAQSPRYKIIEKRQSVAFWCNPISGHATLYWYQQILGQGPKLLIQFQNNGVVDDSQLPKDRFSAERLKGVDSTLKIQPAKLEDSAVYLCASRPRVSNTDTQYFGPGTRLTVL.

This clone is judged medium-sized (0.01 to 0.1%). The V gene is TRBV28, the J gene TRBJ2-5; D gene unclear. The length of the CDR3 is 13 residues. CDR1 and CDR2 from the germline V gene are MDHEN and SYDVKM. Deletions cut 3 bases from V and 2 bases from J, with 7 bases between. The CDR3 region has the DNA TGTGCCAGCAGTTTGGGCAGACAAGAGACCCAGTACTTC. Translation gives CASSLGRQETQYF.

This clone was counted many times. The rearrangement links TRBV5-1 to TRBJ1-3, with D unresolved. CDR1 is SGHRS, CDR2 YFSETQ, per germline. CDR3 length: 15 amino acids. V lost 1 base to trimming and J lost 9 bases, with 17 bases between them. CDR3 DNA sequence: TGCGCCAGCAGCTTGCAAGCTCCCGAAGAGGGCACCATATATTTT. Its translation is CASSLQAPEEGTIYF.

In this sample, this clone turned up many times. The chain carries TRBV12-5 and TRBJ2-2; D gene unclear. The CDR3 spans 13 residues. Germline-derived CDR1 and CDR2 are LGHNT and FRNRAP. The V and J ends lost 3 bases and 1 base respectively, with 3 bases between them. The CDR3 DNA reads TGTGCTAGTGGTTTAATGAACACCGGGGAGCTGTTTTTT. As protein: CASGLMNTGELFF.

At least ten counts were recorded for this clone. The gene calls are TRBV29-1 and TRBJ1-1, with D hard to call. The CDR3 sequence is 11 residues long. Trimming took 5 bases from V and 6 from J, leaving 10 bases between them. Germline CDR1 and CDR2: SQVTM and ANQGSEA. The CDR3 is CSVSYVAEAFF. In DNA, the CDR3 is TGCAGCGTTTCGTATGTGGCTGAAGCTTTCTTT. The whole variable domain, filled in from reference TRBV29-1 and TRBJ1-1, reads SAVISQKPSRDICQRGTSLTIQCQVDSQVTMMFWYRQQPGQSLTLIATANQGSEATYESGFVIDKFPISRPNLTFSTLTVSNMSPEDSSIYLCSVSYVAEAFFGQGTRLTVV.

Many counts were recorded for this clone. The rearrangement links TRBV5-1 to TRBJ2-1; TRBD2 matches 10 bases. Germline trimming cut 3 bases from V and 1 base from J; bases unmatched to any gene: 10. Per germline, CDR1 SGHRS and CDR2 YFSETQ. This CDR3 region has 18 residues. Written as DNA, the CDR3 is TGCGCCAGCAGCTGGGCCTTACTAGCGGGATCATCCTACAATGAGCAGTTCTTC. Translation: CASSWALLAGSSYNEQFF.

This clone was seen repeatedly, ten times or more. The chain couples TRBV20-1 to TRBJ2-4; TRBD2 matches at 10 bases. The CDR3 loop spans 17 amino acids. After removal of 6 bases from V and 0 bases from J, the junction contained 11 bases not matched to a gene. Germline V gene sequence: CDR1 DFQATT, CDR2 SNEGSKA (reference sequence). CDR3 in DNA: TGCAGTGCCTCAACTAGCGGGGCAAATCTAGCCAAAAACATTCAGTACTTC. This gives the protein CSASTSGANLAKNIQYF.

This clone was detected ten times or more. The chain links TRBV7-6 to TRBJ2-3, with unresolved D. The CDR3 has 13 amino acids. V lost 2 bases, J lost 6 bases, and 9 bases lay in between. Germline V gene data show CDR1 as SGHVS and CDR2 as FNYEAQ. CDR3 nucleotide sequence: TGTGCCAGCAGCTTACATAAAAAGGATACGCAGTATTTT. Its translation is CASSLHKKDTQYF. The full variable domain, its missing parts supplied by reference TRBV7-6 and TRBJ2-3, is GAGVSQSPRYKVTKRGQDVALRCDPISGHVSLYWYRQALGQGPEFLTYFNYEAQQDKSGLPNDRFSAERPEGSISTLTIQRTEQRDSAMYRCASSLHKKDTQYFGPGTRLTVL.

Comments on this clone: This likely comes from a read error, as the CDR3 has no conserved phenylalanine or tryptophan at its end. No DNA is shown, since the ends of the CDR3 on it are uncertain; the CDR3 is the one TCRdb lists. The genes are TRBV27 and TRBJ1-2; the DNA was not used to check the table's D call, TRBD1. The CDR3 spans 14 residues, counting both ends. Germline CDR1 and CDR2: MNHEY and SMNVEV (reference sequence). This CDR3 is CASSFLRGSYGYTL.